Listed here are 20 T cell receptor beta chains from one sample, sequenced in a study of T cells in Graves' hyperthyroidism and ophthalmopathy. RNA transcripts were the template for amplifying TCR beta CDR3 regions. First-round RT-PCR targeting the TCR CDR3 was performed with the HTBI primer set. TCRdb re-derived calls from the multiplex PCR reads in MiXCR, one entry per CDR3 protein. This table holds around 500,000 distinct CDR3 sequences, about an eighth found once. The sequenced sample consisted of blood. The origin of the receptors is a woman aged 18-29 years with Graves' hyperthyroidism.

A few counts support this clonotype. This may be a read error, as it is one base from a much larger clone. The chain employs TRBV3-1 and TRBJ2-7; D is undetermined. Per the germline V gene, CDR1 is LGHDT and CDR2 is YNNKEL (reference sequence). CDR3 length: 14 amino acids. CDR3 protein: CASSHAPGPYEQHV. The CDR3 nucleotides are TGTGCCAGCAGCCATGCTCCGGGCCCCTACGAGCAGCACGTC.

This clonotype was observed many times. This chain links TRBV27 with TRBJ2-3; tentatively, D is TRBD2 (5 bases). The ends were cut back, 5 bases at V and 2 bases at J, with 14 bases in the middle. The CDR3 loop spans 15 amino acids. Germline V gene data show CDR1 as MNHEY and CDR2 as SMNVEV (reference sequence). Here the CDR3 reads CASSQDLGVTDTQYF. DNA of the CDR3: TGTGCCAGCAGTCAGGACTTGGGAGTCACAGATACGCAGTATTTT.

Ten or more counts support this clonotype. The genes are TRBV12-3 or TRBV12-4 and TRBJ2-1, with D perhaps matching TRBD1 (5 bases). This CDR3 has 15 amino acids. V was shortened by 5 bases and J by 0 bases, with 11 bases between the two germline ends. CDR3 coding DNA: TGTGCCAGCAGTCCTCACAGGAGCTCCTACAATGAGCAGTTCTTC. This encodes CASSPHRSSYNEQFF.

The chain has TRBV7-2 and TRBJ2-7; 11 bases line up with TRBD1. V was pared by 2 bases and J by 3 bases, with 6 bases of the junction left unmatched. CDR3 length equals 16 residues. Germline CDR1 SGHTA, CDR2 FQGNSA. CDR3 amino acids: CASSLSSDRGLYEQYF. As DNA, the CDR3 is TGTGCCAGCAGCTTAAGCTCGGACAGGGGGCTCTACGAGCAGTACTTC.

This clonotype was seen only a few times. The chain couples TRBV6-1 to TRBJ2-1, with 12 bases lining up with TRBD2. Germline V gene sequence: CDR1 MNHNS, CDR2 SASEGT. This CDR3 has 17 amino acids. V was clipped by 6 bases and J by 7 bases; unmatched bases: 13. CDR3 coding DNA: TGTGCCAGCAGCCAGACTAGCGGGAGATCTAATGGTAATGAGCAGTTCTTC. Amino acid sequence: CASSQTSGRSNGNEQFF.

There are many counts of this clonotype. CDR3 coding DNA: TGTGCCAGCAGTGCCGGGACTAGCGGCTCCTACGAGCAGTACGTC. Its translation is CASSAGTSGSYEQYV. The rearrangement joins TRBV6-1 to TRBJ2-7; 11 nucleotides align to TRBD2. The J segment lost 0 bases and the V segment lost 4 bases, leaving 2 bases of the junction unmatched. The CDR3 sequence is 15 residues long. CDR1 is MNHNS and CDR2 is SASEGT in the germline V gene.

This clonotype was seen ten or more times. The J gene is TRBJ2-3, the V gene TRBV20-1; TRBD2 is a possible D gene (6 bases). Trimming shortened V by 6 bases and J by 3 bases, and 13 bases separated the two germline ends. The CDR3 is 13 amino acids. Looked up from germline, CDR1 is DFQATT and CDR2 is SNEGSKA (reference sequence). The CDR3 DNA is TGCAGTGCCTTAAAGGCGGGGACAGATACGCAGTATTTT. Amino acid sequence: CSALKAGTDTQYF.

This clonotype was detected ten times or more. The chain joins TRBV9 to TRBJ2-7; D is undetermined. Per germline, CDR1 SGDLS and CDR2 YYNGEE. V lost 0 bases, J lost 2 bases, and 9 bases lay in between. There are 14 residues in the CDR3. CDR3 loop: CASSVGDTPYEQYF. Written as DNA, the CDR3 is TGTGCCAGCAGCGTAGGTGACACACCCTACGAGCAGTACTTC.

This clonotype was counted ten times or more. The chain uses TRBV6-6 and TRBJ1-1; D is undetermined. The germline V and J ends were trimmed by 2 bases and 0 bases, with 10 bases remaining between them. The CDR3 contains 15 residues. Germline V CDR1 and CDR2: MNHNY, SVGAGI (reference sequence). CDR3 nucleotide sequence: TGTGCCAGCAGTTACGACACGTTTATGAACACTGAAGCTTTCTTT. It encodes CASSYDTFMNTEAFF.

This clonotype was counted many times. J is TRBJ2-3 and V is TRBV14; 12 bases map to TRBD2. The junction had 4 bases not matched to a gene; V was cut back by 4 bases and J by 2 bases. In germline, CDR1 is SGHDN, CDR2 FVKESK. The CDR3 is 16 amino acids. The CDR3 nucleotides read TGTGCCAGCAGCCGGACTAGCGGGACCATCACAGATACGCAGTATTTT. Its translation is CASSRTSGTITDTQYF. Full variable domain (remainder filled in from reference TRBV14 and TRBJ2-3): EAGVTQFPSHSVIEKGQTVTLRCDPISGHDNLYWYRRVMGKEIKFLLHFVKESKQDESGMPNNRFLAERTGGTYSTLKVQPAELEDSGVYFCASSRTSGTITDTQYFGPGTRLTVL.

This clonotype was recorded many times. The chain combines TRBV30 with TRBJ2-7; D is perhaps TRBD1 or TRBD2 (6 bases each). Germline loops: CDR1 GTSNPN, CDR2 SVGIG (reference sequence). Deletions cut 1 base from V and 3 bases from J, with 16 bases between. This CDR3 comprises 15 residues. In DNA, the CDR3 is TGTGCCTGGAGTGGGGTAGGGGGGCCCCTCTACGAGCAGTACTTC. This encodes CAWSGVGGPLYEQYF.

For the CDR3, the DNA is TGTGCCAGCTCACCAGAGGGTGGATACTCCTATAATTCACCCCTCCACTTT. This gives the protein CASSPEGGYSYNSPLHF. The chain is built from TRBV18 and TRBJ1-6; D not resolved. The germline V gene has CDR1 KGHSH and CDR2 LQKENI. This CDR3 comprises 17 residues. V dropped 2 bases and J dropped 0 bases, with 11 bases sitting between them.

The genes are TRBV7-9 and TRBJ1-4; D perhaps matches TRBD1 (5 bases). V lost 11 bases and J lost 6, with 16 bases in between. The germline gives CDR1 SEHNR, CDR2 FQNEAQ (reference sequence). The length of the CDR3 is 13 residues. This CDR3 is CAGREGAYEKLFF. The CDR3 DNA reads as TGTGCCGGTCGGGAAGGGGCCTATGAAAAACTGTTTTTT. Together with reference TRBV7-9 and TRBJ1-4, the CDR3 gives the full variable domain: DTGVSQNPRHKITKRGQNVTFRCDPISEHNRLYWYRQTLGQGPEFLTYFQNEAQLEKSRLLSDRFSAERPKGSFSTLEIQRTEQGDSAMYLCAGREGAYEKLFFGSGTQLSVL.

The chain is built from TRBV18 and TRBJ2-5; TRBD2 matches at 14 bases. J gave up 7 bases and V 0 bases, and 4 bases lay outside the gene matches. Germline values: CDR1 KGHSH, CDR2 LQKENI. This CDR3 has 16 residues. The CDR3 DNA sequence: TGTGCCAGCTCACCACCGACTAGCGGGAGGGGTTCGACCCAGTACTTC. This translates into CASSPPTSGRGSTQYF.

The chain has TRBV6-5 and TRBJ2-7, with D possibly TRBD2 on 6 matching bases. This CDR3 region has 16 residues. Germline V gene lookup returns CDR1 MNHEY and CDR2 SVGAGI. The germline V and J ends were trimmed by 0 bases and 2 bases, with 14 bases remaining between them. CDR3 in DNA: TGTGCCAGCAGTTACTCTGGAGCGGGTACGACCTACGAGCAGTACGTC. Translating gives CASSYSGAGTTYEQYV.

The V call is TRBV4-1, the J call TRBJ1-3, with no clear D. Looked up from germline, CDR1 is MGHRA and CDR2 is YSYEKL. The CDR3 sequence is 15 residues long. V lost 0 bases and J 0 bases, leaving 6 bases between the germline ends. In DNA, the CDR3 is TGCGCCAGCAGCCAAGAGCCTAGCTCTGGAAACACCATATATTTT. This codes for CASSQEPSSGNTIYF.

The sample holds many counts of this clonotype. The chain joins TRBV27 to TRBJ2-2; D unclear. The germline gives CDR1 MNHEY, CDR2 SMNVEV (reference sequence). Trimming pared 10 bases from V and 2 bases from J, leaving 17 bases between. This CDR3 has 15 amino acids. CDR3 coding DNA: TGTGCCATCCGAGACACGGACCGTAACACCGGGGAGCTGTTTTTT. Translated: CAIRDTDRNTGELFF.

As concerns this clonotype: Just one base apart from a much larger clone, this may be a read error. The chain links TRBV19 to TRBJ2-7; a weak D match, TRBD2 (6 bases). CDR1 and CDR2 from the germline V gene are LNHDA and SQIVND (reference sequence). This CDR3 contains 15 residues. In DNA, the CDR3 is TGTGCCAGTAGTATAGGGGACTTAGCTTTCGACGAGAAGTACTTC. This encodes CASSIGDLAFDEKYF. The full variable domain, completed using reference TRBV19 and TRBJ2-7, is DGGITQSPKYLFRKEGQNVTLSCEQNLNHDAMYWYRQDPGQGLRLIYYSQIVNDFQKGDIAEGYSVSREKKESFPLTVTSAQKNPTAFYLCASSIGDLAFDEKYFGPGTRLTVT.

This sequence joins TRBV30 and TRBJ1-6; 7 bases agree with TRBD1. The ends lost 2 bases at V and 7 bases at J; junction bases unmatched: 8. The CDR3 contains 15 residues. The germline gives CDR1 GTSNPN, CDR2 SVGIG (reference sequence). In DNA form, the CDR3 reads TGTGCCTGGAGTCTTTCGGACAGGATCAATTCACCCCTCCACTTT. Translating it yields CAWSLSDRINSPLHF.

This clonotype was recorded at least ten times. The rearrangement joins TRBV27 to TRBJ2-7; D is tentatively TRBD1 or TRBD2 (5 bases each). The CDR3 is made up of 16 amino acids. V lost 0 bases and J lost 0, with 12 bases in between. Germline V gene sequence: CDR1 MNHEY, CDR2 SMNVEV (reference sequence). The DNA for the CDR3 is TGTGCCAGCAGTTTATCAACGGGACGGGCCTCCTACGAGCAGTACTTC. Translated, it gives CASSLSTGRASYEQYF.